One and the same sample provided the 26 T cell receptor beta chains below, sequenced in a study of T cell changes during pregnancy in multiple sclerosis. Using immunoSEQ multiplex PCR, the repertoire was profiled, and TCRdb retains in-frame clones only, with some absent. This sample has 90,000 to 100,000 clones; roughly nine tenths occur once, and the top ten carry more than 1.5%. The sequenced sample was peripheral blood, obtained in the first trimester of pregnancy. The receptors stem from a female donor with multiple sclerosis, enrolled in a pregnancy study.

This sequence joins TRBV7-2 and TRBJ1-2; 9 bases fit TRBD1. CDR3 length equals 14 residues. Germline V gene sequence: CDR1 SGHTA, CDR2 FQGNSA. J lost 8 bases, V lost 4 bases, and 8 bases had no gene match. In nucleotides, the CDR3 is TGTGCCAGCAGCTCCGGGACAGGGAGGTCGGGCTACACCTTC. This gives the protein CASSSGTGRSGYTF.

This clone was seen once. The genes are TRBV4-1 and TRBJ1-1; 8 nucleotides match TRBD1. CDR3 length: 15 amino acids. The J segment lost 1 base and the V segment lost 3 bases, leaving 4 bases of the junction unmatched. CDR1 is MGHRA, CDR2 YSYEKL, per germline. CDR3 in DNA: TGCGCCAGCAGCCACCGAGGACAGGGGAACACTGAAGCTTTCTTT. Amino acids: CASSHRGQGNTEAFF.

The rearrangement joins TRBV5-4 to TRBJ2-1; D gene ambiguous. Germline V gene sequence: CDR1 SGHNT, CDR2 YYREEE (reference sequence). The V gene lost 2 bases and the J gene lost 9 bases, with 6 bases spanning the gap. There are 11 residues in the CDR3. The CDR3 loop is CASSFEAEQFF. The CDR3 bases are TGTGCCAGCAGCTTCGAGGCTGAGCAGTTCTTC. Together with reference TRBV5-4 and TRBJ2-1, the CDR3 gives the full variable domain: ETGVTQSPTHLIKTRGQQVTLRCSSQSGHNTVSWYQQALGQGPQFIFQYYREEENGRGNFPPRFSGLQFPNYSSELNVNALELDDSALYLCASSFEAEQFFGPGTRLTVL.

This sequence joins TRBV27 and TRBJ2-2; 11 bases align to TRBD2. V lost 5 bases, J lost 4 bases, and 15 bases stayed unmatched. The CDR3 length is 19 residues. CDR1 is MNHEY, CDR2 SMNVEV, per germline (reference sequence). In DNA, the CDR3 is TGTGCCAGCAGTCACCTTACGGGACTAGCGGCCCTGGGCACCGGGGAGCTGTTTTTT. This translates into CASSHLTGLAALGTGELFF.

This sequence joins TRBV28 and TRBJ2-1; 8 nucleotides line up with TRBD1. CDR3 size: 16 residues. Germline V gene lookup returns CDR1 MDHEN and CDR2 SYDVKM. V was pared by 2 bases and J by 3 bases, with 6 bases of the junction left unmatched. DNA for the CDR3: TGTGCCAGCAGTTTAAGGGGACAGGCCATCTACAATGAGCAGTTCTTC. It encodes CASSLRGQAIYNEQFF.

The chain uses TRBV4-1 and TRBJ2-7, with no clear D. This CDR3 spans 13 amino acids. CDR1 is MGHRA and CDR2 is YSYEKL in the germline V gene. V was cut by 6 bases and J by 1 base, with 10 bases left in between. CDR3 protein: CASSYGSSYEQYF. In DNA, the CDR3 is TGCGCCAGCAGTTACGGGTCGTCCTACGAGCAGTACTTC.

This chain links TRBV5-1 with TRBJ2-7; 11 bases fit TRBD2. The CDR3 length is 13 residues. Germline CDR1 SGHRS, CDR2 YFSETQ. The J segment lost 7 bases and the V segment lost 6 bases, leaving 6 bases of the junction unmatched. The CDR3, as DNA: TGCGCCAGCAACCCTAGCGGGAGGCCTGAGCAGTACTTC. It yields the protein CASNPSGRPEQYF.

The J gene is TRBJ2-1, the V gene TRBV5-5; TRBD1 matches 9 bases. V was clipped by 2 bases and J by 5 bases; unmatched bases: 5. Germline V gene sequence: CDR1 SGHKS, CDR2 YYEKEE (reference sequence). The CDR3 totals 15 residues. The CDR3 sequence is CASSFTGGGHNEQFF. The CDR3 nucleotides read TGTGCCAGCAGCTTCACAGGGGGCGGGCACAATGAGCAGTTCTTC.

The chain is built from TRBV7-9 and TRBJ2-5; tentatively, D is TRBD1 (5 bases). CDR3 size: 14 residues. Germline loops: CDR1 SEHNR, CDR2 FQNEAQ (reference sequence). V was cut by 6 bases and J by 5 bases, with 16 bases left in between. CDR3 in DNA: TGTGCCAGCAGTCCCAAAGCAGGGCACGAGACCCAGTACTTC. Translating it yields CASSPKAGHETQYF. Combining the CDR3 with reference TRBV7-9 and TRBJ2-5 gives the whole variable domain DTGVSQNPRHKITKRGQNVTFRCDPISEHNRLYWYRQTLGQGPEFLTYFQNEAQLEKSRLLSDRFSAERPKGSFSTLEIQRTEQGDSAMYLCASSPKAGHETQYFGPGTRLLVL.

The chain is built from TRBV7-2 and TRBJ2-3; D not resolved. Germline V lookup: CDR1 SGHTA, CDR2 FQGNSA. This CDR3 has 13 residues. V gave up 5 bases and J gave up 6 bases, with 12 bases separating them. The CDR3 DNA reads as TGTGCCAGCAGCCTGCTGAGGCGGGATACGCAGTATTTT. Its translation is CASSLLRRDTQYF. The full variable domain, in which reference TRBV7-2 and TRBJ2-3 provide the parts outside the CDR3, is GAGVSQSPSNKVTEKGKDVELRCDPISGHTALYWYRQSLGQGLEFLIYFQGNSAPDKSGLPSDRFSAERTGGSVSTLTIQRTQQEDSAVYLCASSLLRRDTQYFGPGTRLTVL.

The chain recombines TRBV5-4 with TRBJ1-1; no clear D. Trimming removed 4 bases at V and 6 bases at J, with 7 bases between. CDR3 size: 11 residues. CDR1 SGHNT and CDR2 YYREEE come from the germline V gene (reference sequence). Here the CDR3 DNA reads TGTGCCAGCAGCCTGCAGGCTGAAGCTTTCTTT. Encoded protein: CASSLQAEAFF. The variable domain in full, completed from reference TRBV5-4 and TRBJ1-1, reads ETGVTQSPTHLIKTRGQQVTLRCSSQSGHNTVSWYQQALGQGPQFIFQYYREEENGRGNFPPRFSGLQFPNYSSELNVNALELDDSALYLCASSLQAEAFFGQGTRLTVV.

CDR3 in amino acids: CASSQDRVGTEAFF. The CDR3 DNA is TGTGCCAGCAGTCAGGACAGGGTCGGGACTGAAGCTTTCTTT. This chain connects TRBV6-5 to TRBJ1-1; TRBD1 matches 8 bases. The CDR3 is made up of 14 amino acids. From germline, CDR1 is MNHEY and CDR2 SVGAGI. Trimming cost V 5 bases and J 5 bases; bases outside gene matches: 7.

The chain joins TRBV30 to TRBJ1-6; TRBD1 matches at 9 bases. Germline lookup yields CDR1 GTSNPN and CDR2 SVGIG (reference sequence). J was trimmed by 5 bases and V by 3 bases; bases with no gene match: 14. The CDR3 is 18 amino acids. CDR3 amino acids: CAWSAWRGQGPHNSPLHF. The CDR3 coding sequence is TGTGCCTGGAGCGCCTGGAGGGGACAGGGACCTCATAATTCACCCCTCCACTTT. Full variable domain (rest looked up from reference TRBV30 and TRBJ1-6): SQTIHQWPATLVQPVGSPLSLECTVEGTSNPNLYWYRQAAGRGLQLLFYSVGIGQISSEVPQNLSASRPQDRQFILSSKKLLLSDSGFYLCAWSAWRGQGPHNSPLHFGNGTRLTVT.

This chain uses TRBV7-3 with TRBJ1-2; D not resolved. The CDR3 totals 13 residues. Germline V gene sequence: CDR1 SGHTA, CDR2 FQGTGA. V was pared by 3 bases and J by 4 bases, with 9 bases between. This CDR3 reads CASSFGVGYGYTF. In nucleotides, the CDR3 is TGTGCCAGCAGCTTCGGGGTGGGCTATGGCTACACCTTC.

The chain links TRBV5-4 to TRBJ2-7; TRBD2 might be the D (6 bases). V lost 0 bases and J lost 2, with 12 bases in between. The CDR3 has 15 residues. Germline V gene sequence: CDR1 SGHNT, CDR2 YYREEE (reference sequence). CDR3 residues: CASSLGGMSAYEQYF. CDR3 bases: TGTGCCAGCAGCTTGGGCGGGATGAGCGCCTACGAGCAGTACTTC.

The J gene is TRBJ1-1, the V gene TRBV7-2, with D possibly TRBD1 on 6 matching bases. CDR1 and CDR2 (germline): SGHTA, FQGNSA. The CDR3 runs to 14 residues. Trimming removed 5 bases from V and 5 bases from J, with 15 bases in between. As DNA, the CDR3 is TGTGCCAGCAGCCTTCAGGGGTGGAGTACTGAAGCTTTCTTT. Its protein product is CASSLQGWSTEAFF.

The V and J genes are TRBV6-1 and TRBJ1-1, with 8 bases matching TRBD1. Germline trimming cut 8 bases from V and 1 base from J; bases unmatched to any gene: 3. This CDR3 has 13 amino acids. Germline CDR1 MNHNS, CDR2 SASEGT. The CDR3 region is CASHRGWNTEAFF. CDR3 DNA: TGTGCCAGCCACAGGGGGTGGAACACTGAAGCTTTCTTT.

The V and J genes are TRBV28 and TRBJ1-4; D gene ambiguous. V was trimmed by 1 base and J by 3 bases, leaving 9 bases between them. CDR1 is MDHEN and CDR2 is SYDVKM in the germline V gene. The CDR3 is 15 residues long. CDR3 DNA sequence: TGTGCCAGCAGTTTATCGGCGGCCTCTAATGAAAAACTGTTTTTT. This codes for CASSLSAASNEKLFF.

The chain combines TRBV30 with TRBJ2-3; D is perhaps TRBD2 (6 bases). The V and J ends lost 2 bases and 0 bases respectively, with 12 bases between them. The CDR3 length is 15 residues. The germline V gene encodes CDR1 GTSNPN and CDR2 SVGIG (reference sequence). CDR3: CAWSKEGLSTDTQYF. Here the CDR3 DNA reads TGTGCCTGGAGTAAGGAGGGGCTGAGCACAGATACGCAGTATTTT.

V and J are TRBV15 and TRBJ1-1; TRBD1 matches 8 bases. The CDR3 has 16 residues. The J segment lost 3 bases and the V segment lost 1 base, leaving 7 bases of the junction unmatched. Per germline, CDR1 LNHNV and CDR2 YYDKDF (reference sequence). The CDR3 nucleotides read TGTGCCACCAGCAGAGGGACAGGGAGGCCGTACACTGAAGCTTTCTTT. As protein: CATSRGTGRPYTEAFF. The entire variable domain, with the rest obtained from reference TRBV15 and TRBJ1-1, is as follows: DAMVIQNPRYQVTQFGKPVTLSCSQTLNHNVMYWYQQKSSQAPKLLFHYYDKDFNNEADTPDNFQSRRPNTSFCFLDIRSPGLGDTAMYLCATSRGTGRPYTEAFFGQGTRLTVV.

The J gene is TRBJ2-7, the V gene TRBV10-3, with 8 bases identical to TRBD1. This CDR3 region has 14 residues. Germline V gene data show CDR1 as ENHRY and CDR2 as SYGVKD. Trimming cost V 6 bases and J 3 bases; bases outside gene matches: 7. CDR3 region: CAIRTGQEFYEQYF. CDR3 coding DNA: TGTGCCATCAGGACGGGACAGGAGTTCTACGAGCAGTACTTC.

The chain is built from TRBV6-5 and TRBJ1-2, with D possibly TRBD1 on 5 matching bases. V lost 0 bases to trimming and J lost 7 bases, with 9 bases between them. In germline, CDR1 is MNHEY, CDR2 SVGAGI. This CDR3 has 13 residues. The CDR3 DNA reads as TGTGCCAGCAGTTACTCGGGGAGGGGTGGCTACACCTTC. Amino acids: CASSYSGRGGYTF.

The CDR3 loop is CASSEQAGRRPEQYF. CDR3 nucleotides: TGTGCCAGCAGTGAGCAAGCGGGAAGACGGCCCGAGCAGTACTTC. The V and J genes are TRBV6-1 and TRBJ2-7, with 7 bases matching TRBD2. V was pared by 3 bases and J by 6 bases, with 11 bases of the junction left unmatched. Germline CDR1 and CDR2: MNHNS and SASEGT. The CDR3 covers 15 residues.

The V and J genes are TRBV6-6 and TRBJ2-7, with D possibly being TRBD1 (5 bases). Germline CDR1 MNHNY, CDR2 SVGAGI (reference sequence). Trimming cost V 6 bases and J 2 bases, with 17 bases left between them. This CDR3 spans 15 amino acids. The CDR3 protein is CASSLMGPETYEQYF. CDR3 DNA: TGTGCCAGCAGCCTGATGGGGCCAGAAACCTACGAGCAGTACTTC.

This chain's CDR3 is CASTAQGAKDTQYF. The CDR3 nucleotides read TGTGCCAGCACCGCCCAGGGGGCCAAAGATACGCAGTATTTT. The chain carries TRBV2 and TRBJ2-3; 8 bases agree with TRBD1. Germline trimming cut 7 bases from V and 5 bases from J; bases unmatched to any gene: 8. This CDR3 has 14 amino acids. The germline V gene has CDR1 SNHLY and CDR2 FYNNEI.

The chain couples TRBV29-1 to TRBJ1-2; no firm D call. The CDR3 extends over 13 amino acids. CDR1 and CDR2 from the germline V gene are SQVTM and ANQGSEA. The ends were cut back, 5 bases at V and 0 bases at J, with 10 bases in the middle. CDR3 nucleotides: TGCAGCGTTTCCGAGTTAGCTAACTATGGCTACACCTTC. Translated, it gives CSVSELANYGYTF.